The sequence of this T cell receptor beta chain was determined in a study of OX40 agonist ivuxolimab in advanced cancers. Looking at the study overall: Patients receiving dose escalation had hepatocellular carcinoma, melanoma, renal cell or head and neck cancer. Among those enrolled, mean age was about 63 years (range roughly 20 to 79) and over 70% were male. Prior anti-PD-1, anti-PD-L1 or anti-CTLA-4 therapy did not bar entry, and 30% to 40% had some.

The CDR3 spans 15 residues. CDR1 is SGHDT, CDR2 YYEEEE, per germline. The V end was cut by 3 bases, the J end by 0 bases, with 9 bases between. Study observations and caveats: Specificity for antigen went undetermined in the expanded peripheral T cells.

Using immunoSEQ multiplex PCR, the repertoire was profiled, and TCRdb retains in-frame clones only, with some absent. The sample carries about 36,000 clones, around 80% recorded once. The count of this clone is one. Its antigen is still unknown. The material sequenced was CD4+ or CD8+ T cells sorted from blood, taken in a trial of the OX40 agonist ivuxolimab. The chain has TRBV5-6 and TRBJ2-2; D possibly corresponds to TRBD1 (5 bases). The receptor comes from an adult with an advanced solid tumor such as melanoma, head and neck, liver or kidney cancer. The CDR3 protein is CASSYQTANTGELFF. The CDR3 bases are TGTGCCAGCAGCTATCAGACAGCGAACACCGGGGAGCTGTTTTTT.